This T cell receptor beta chain was recovered during a study of shared clonotypes between healthy human individuals. As for the study in general: Samples came from a couple of female and three male donors aged 18 to 49.

This CDR3 comprises 15 residues. Trimming removed 4 bases at V and 6 bases at J, with 20 bases between. Germline CDR1 SGDLS, CDR2 YYNGEE. Original data processing: For the immunoSEQ data, sequences were junction-only without quality scores, so filtering differed. Sequencing was performed with immunoSEQ multiplex PCR; in TCRdb, only in-frame clones are kept and a portion is missing. That table is the source of V, J and clone size, and D and trimming were worked out from the DNA. The profile shows 2 million to 2.5 million clones, around 93% of them singletons. Sequencing input: naive CD4+ T cells from PBMCs. As for subset: CD45RA+ positively selected. This chain connects TRBV9 to TRBJ2-7; possibly TRBD2 for D (5 bases). The sequence derives from a man between 18 and 35 years old in good health. Some clones in this sample may be carry-over from other donors' samples. CDR3 loop: CASSFGPGESGEQYF. The CDR3 bases are TGTGCCAGCAGCTTCGGCCCCGGGGAGTCCGGCGAGCAGTACTTC.